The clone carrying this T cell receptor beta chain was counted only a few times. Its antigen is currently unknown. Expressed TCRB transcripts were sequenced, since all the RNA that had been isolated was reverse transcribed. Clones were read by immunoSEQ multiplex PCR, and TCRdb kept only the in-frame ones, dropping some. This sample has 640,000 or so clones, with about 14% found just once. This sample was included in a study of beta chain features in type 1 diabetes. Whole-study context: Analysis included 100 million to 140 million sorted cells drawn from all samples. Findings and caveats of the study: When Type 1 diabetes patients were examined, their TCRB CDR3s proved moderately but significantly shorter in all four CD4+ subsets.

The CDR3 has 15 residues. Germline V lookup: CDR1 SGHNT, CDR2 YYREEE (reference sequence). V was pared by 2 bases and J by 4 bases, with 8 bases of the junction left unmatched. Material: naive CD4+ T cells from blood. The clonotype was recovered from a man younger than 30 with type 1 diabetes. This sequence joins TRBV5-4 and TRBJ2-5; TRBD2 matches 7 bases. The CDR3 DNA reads TGTGCCAGCAGCTTACCTAGCGGCCTCGGAGAGACCCAGTACTTC. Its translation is CASSLPSGLGETQYF.